This TCR beta chain was found in a study of T cell responses to AZD1222 COVID-19 vaccine. Study-level points and caveats: Repertoire samples came only from after the peak T cell response.

Regarding this clone: Its antigen remains unknown.

CDR1 is GTSNPN, CDR2 SVGIG, per germline (reference sequence). V was clipped by 5 bases and J by 3 bases, with 15 bases between them. This CDR3 contains 14 residues. Only in-frame clones appear in the TCRdb table, and some are missing; sequencing was by immunoSEQ multiplex PCR. The sample includes about 84,000 clones, roughly 87% of them seen just once. The chain joins TRBV30 to TRBJ2-3; a weak D match, TRBD2 (7 bases). The receptor comes from an adult in good health. Sequenced material: peripheral blood, taken on day 0 of AZD1222 vaccination. As DNA, the CDR3 is TGTGCCTGGGAGGGGGGGAGTCGGACAGATACGCAGTATTTT. Translation: CAWEGGSRTDTQYF.